Below, 17 T cell receptor beta chains from the same sample are listed, as sequenced in a study of control samples from healthy donors and cancer patients. Data came from immunoSEQ multiplex PCR; TCRdb stores just in-frame clones and leaves some out. This sample carries 170,000 or so clones, 90% to 95% of them seen once, and the ten largest clones take over 1.3%. Input material: blood. These receptors came from a woman under 30 in good health.

The genes are TRBV4-2 and TRBJ1-5; possible D gene TRBD1, 5 bases. This CDR3 has 14 residues. Per the germline V gene, CDR1 is LGHNA and CDR2 is YNFKEQ. The V end was cut by 8 bases, the J end by 5 bases, with 16 bases between. CDR3 in DNA: TGTGCCAGCGGATTTTCGGGGGGACATCAGCCCCAGCATTTT. Protein: CASGFSGGHQPQHF.

This chain connects TRBV27 to TRBJ1-5; D is undetermined. The germline gives CDR1 MNHEY, CDR2 SMNVEV (reference sequence). The CDR3 extends over 15 amino acids. Trimming took 3 bases from V and 0 from J, leaving 9 bases between them. The DNA of the CDR3 is TGTGCCAGCAGTTTTACCCGGGCTAGCAATCAGCCCCAGCATTTT. It codes for CASSFTRASNQPQHF.

This rearrangement joins TRBV5-5 to TRBJ1-1; no firm D call. Trimming took off 4 bases at V and 3 bases at J, with 16 bases between the two ends. The CDR3 length is 15 residues. The V gene's germline CDR1 is SGHKS and CDR2 YYEKEE (reference sequence). CDR3 bases: TGTGCCAGCAGCGTGGATCCGCGGGAGTACACTGAAGCTTTCTTT. Translation gives CASSVDPREYTEAFF.

V gene TRBV7-2 combines with J gene TRBJ2-3, with 12 bases matching TRBD1. J was trimmed by 4 bases and V by 6 bases; bases with no gene match: 8. There are 16 residues in the CDR3. The germline CDR1 and CDR2 sequences are SGHTA and FQGNSA. The chain's CDR3 is CASRSGTGGAADTQYF. In DNA, the CDR3 is TGTGCCAGCAGATCCGGGACAGGGGGCGCGGCAGATACGCAGTATTTT. Variable domain in full (rest from reference TRBV7-2 and TRBJ2-3): GAGVSQSPSNKVTEKGKDVELRCDPISGHTALYWYRQSLGQGLEFLIYFQGNSAPDKSGLPSDRFSAERTGGSVSTLTIQRTQQEDSAVYLCASRSGTGGAADTQYFGPGTRLTVL.

The chain employs TRBV5-1 and TRBJ1-1; D gene unclear. Germline values: CDR1 SGHRS, CDR2 YFSETQ. The germline V and J ends were trimmed by 3 bases and 1 base, with 10 bases remaining between them. The CDR3 has 14 amino acids. Written as DNA, the CDR3 is TGCGCCAGCAGCTGGACCGGTCCGAACACTGAAGCTTTCTTT. Amino acid sequence: CASSWTGPNTEAFF.

The rearrangement links TRBV5-1 to TRBJ2-2; D tentatively reads TRBD1 or TRBD2 (5 bases each). Deletions cut 0 bases from V and 7 bases from J, with 10 bases between. The CDR3 loop spans 14 amino acids. The germline CDR1 and CDR2 sequences are SGHRS and YFSETQ. CDR3 coding DNA: TGCGCCAGCAGCTTGGATGGGACCGGCGGGGAGCTGTTTTTT. Residues: CASSLDGTGGELFF.

The chain recombines TRBV7-9 with TRBJ1-5; no reliable D call. From germline, CDR1 is SEHNR and CDR2 FQNEAQ (reference sequence). V lost 2 bases and J lost 2, with 7 bases in between. The CDR3 totals 14 residues. CDR3 residues: CASSLSPGNQPQHF. CDR3 nucleotides: TGTGCCAGCAGCTTATCCCCGGGCAATCAGCCCCAGCATTTT.

The chain has TRBV2 and TRBJ2-5; D is unclear. The V gene's germline CDR1 is SNHLY and CDR2 FYNNEI. This CDR3 contains 13 residues. Trimming stripped 5 bases from V and 4 bases from J, with 11 bases between. CDR3 coding DNA: TGTGCCAGCAGTATGGGCTTATTAGAGACCCAGTACTTC. It translates to CASSMGLLETQYF.

This clone appeared a single time. V usage is TRBV14 and J usage is TRBJ1-4; D perhaps matches TRBD1 (5 bases). The V gene lost 3 bases and the J gene lost 10 bases, with 9 bases spanning the gap. The CDR3 length is 12 residues. Germline V gives CDR1 SGHDN, CDR2 FVKESK. The CDR3 DNA sequence: TGTGCCAGCAGCCACGAGGGGCGAAAACTGTTTTTT. As protein: CASSHEGRKLFF.

The chain carries TRBV28 and TRBJ2-7; TRBD1 is a possible D gene (6 bases). This CDR3 has 15 residues. With 8 bases removed from V and 0 bases from J, the gap between germline ends came to 17 bases. In germline, CDR1 is MDHEN, CDR2 SYDVKM. CDR3 residues: CASFPQGQISYEQYF. The CDR3 DNA is TGTGCCAGCTTCCCTCAGGGGCAGATCTCCTACGAGCAGTACTTC.

V gene TRBV10-3 combines with J gene TRBJ2-1; D is perhaps TRBD1 or TRBD2 (6 bases each). Trimming pared 6 bases from V and 7 bases from J, leaving 31 bases between. Germline values: CDR1 ENHRY, CDR2 SYGVKD. This CDR3 comprises 19 residues. The DNA for the CDR3 is TGTGCCATCAGGGGGGGCGGCTCCGATTTAGGCGGGCCTGTTAATGAGCAGTTCTTC. Translated: CAIRGGGSDLGGPVNEQFF.

Worth noting for this clone: The same CDR3 is also encoded by other DNA sequences in this sample. The genes are TRBV11-2 and TRBJ1-1; D remains ambiguous. The CDR3 is 13 residues long. The germline V and J ends were trimmed by 1 base and 2 bases, with 5 bases remaining between them. CDR1 is SGHAT, CDR2 FQNNGV, per germline. The CDR3 loop is CASSLGANTEAFF. CDR3 bases: TGTGCCAGCAGCTTAGGGGCTAACACTGAAGCTTTCTTT. The full variable domain, with the rest looked up from reference TRBV11-2 and TRBJ1-1, is EAGVAQSPRYKIIEKRQSVAFWCNPISGHATLYWYQQILGQGPKLLIQFQNNGVVDDSQLPKDRFSAERLKGVDSTLKIQPAKLEDSAVYLCASSLGANTEAFFGQGTRLTVV.

The chain combines TRBV9 with TRBJ1-1, with D perhaps matching TRBD1 (5 bases). V lost 2 bases, J lost 6 bases, and 14 bases lay in between. There are 14 residues in the CDR3. Germline CDR1 is SGDLS and CDR2 is YYNGEE. This chain's CDR3 is CASSVLLQVSEAFF. In DNA, the CDR3 is TGTGCCAGCAGCGTCCTCTTACAGGTCTCTGAAGCTTTCTTT.

The genes are TRBV27 and TRBJ1-5; D is perhaps TRBD1 (5 bases). CDR1 MNHEY and CDR2 SMNVEV come from the germline V gene (reference sequence). The CDR3 sequence is 12 residues long. Trimming removed 5 bases at V and 9 bases at J, with 11 bases between. The CDR3 coding sequence is TGTGCCAGCAGTACGAGGGACCGGCCCCAGCATTTT. Amino acid sequence: CASSTRDRPQHF.

The rearrangement links TRBV29-1 to TRBJ1-2; a possible D gene is TRBD1 (5 bases). The V end lost 6 bases, the J end lost 2 bases, and 16 bases lay between the germline ends. This CDR3 contains 14 residues. Germline lookup yields CDR1 SQVTM and CDR2 ANQGSEA. CDR3 residues: CSVDRDRGNYGYTF. DNA of the CDR3: TGCAGCGTGGACCGGGACCGCGGAAACTATGGCTACACCTTC.

The chain employs TRBV6-2 or TRBV6-3 and TRBJ1-1; D gene uncertain. The CDR3 spans 11 residues. The germline gives CDR1 MNHEY, CDR2 SVGEGT. V gave up 6 bases and J gave up 10 bases, with 12 bases separating them. The CDR3 region has the DNA TGTGCCAGCAGCCGACATAGAAGAGCTTTCTTT. This encodes CASSRHRRAFF.

The chain carries TRBV2 and TRBJ2-5; D is perhaps TRBD1 (5 bases). The CDR3 is made up of 13 amino acids. The germline V gene encodes CDR1 SNHLY and CDR2 FYNNEI. Trimming cost V 7 bases and J 3 bases, with 12 bases left between them. The CDR3 nucleotides are TGTGCCAGCACCTGGGGCTCGAAAGAGACCCAGTACTTC. The encoded protein is CASTWGSKETQYF.